Here is one TCR beta chain with its context. These data come from a study of control samples from healthy donors and cancer patients. The data were produced by immunoSEQ multiplex PCR, yet TCRdb's version contains in-frame clones alone and is incomplete. The sample carries 150,000 to 200,000 clones, 80% to 90% recorded once. Germline loops: CDR1 LGHNA, CDR2 YSLEER. This CDR3 has 15 amino acids. With 3 bases removed from V and 9 bases from J, the gap between germline ends came to 20 bases. The sequencing input was blood. This rearrangement joins TRBV4-3 to TRBJ2-5, with D perhaps TRBD2 (5 bases). The clonotype comes from a man younger than 35 in good health. The DNA for the CDR3 is TGCGCCAGCAGCCATTCAGGTGGCGTGGCCGGGGCCCAGTACTTC. Residues: CASSHSGGVAGAQYF.